The 15 T cell receptor beta chains presented below share a single source sample, sequenced in a study of blood T cell repertoires in COVID-19. Produced via immunoSEQ multiplex PCR; TCRdb's table is partial and in-frame only. The sample carries hundreds of thousands of clones, roughly nine tenths recorded once. The specimen was peripheral blood. These receptors all stem from a young man with active or convalescent COVID-19.

The genes are TRBV5-4 and TRBJ2-1; maybe TRBD2 (6 bases). The germline V gene encodes CDR1 SGHNT and CDR2 YYREEE (reference sequence). Trimming took 0 bases from V and 2 from J, leaving 12 bases between them. This CDR3 spans 16 amino acids. The CDR3 DNA reads TGTGCCAGCAGCTTGGCTGGAGGGGTTCCCTACAATGAGCAGTTCTTC. As protein: CASSLAGGVPYNEQFF. The whole variable domain, filled in from reference TRBV5-4 and TRBJ2-1, reads ETGVTQSPTHLIKTRGQQVTLRCSSQSGHNTVSWYQQALGQGPQFIFQYYREEENGRGNFPPRFSGLQFPNYSSELNVNALELDDSALYLCASSLAGGVPYNEQFFGPGTRLTVL.

This chain links TRBV5-4 with TRBJ2-1; D remains ambiguous. Trimming shortened V by 2 bases and J by 8 bases, and 11 bases separated the two germline ends. This CDR3 has 13 residues. Germline V gene lookup returns CDR1 SGHNT and CDR2 YYREEE (reference sequence). The CDR3 DNA sequence: TGTGCCAGCAGCTTAGTGCGACTCGATGAGCAGTTCTTC. Protein sequence: CASSLVRLDEQFF.

The chain couples TRBV9 to TRBJ2-7, with D maybe TRBD2 (6 bases). The CDR3 contains 14 residues. Germline assignment: CDR1 SGDLS and CDR2 YYNGEE. V lost 4 bases and J lost 7, with 18 bases in between. CDR3 amino acids: CASSPEGTRGEQYF. The CDR3 DNA is TGTGCCAGCAGCCCAGAGGGGACCCGGGGGGAGCAGTACTTC.

This clone was observed a handful of times. V is TRBV7-8 and J is TRBJ2-1, with TRBD2 matching 9 bases. V gave up 4 bases and J gave up 7 bases; unmatched junction bases: 17. Germline V gene lookup returns CDR1 SGHVS and CDR2 FQNEAQ. This CDR3 region has 18 residues. The CDR3 DNA reads TGTGCCAGCAGCTCCCCTGGGTCCGGCGGGGGGGCCGGGAATGAGCAGTTCTTC. Its translation is CASSSPGSGGGAGNEQFF.

This clone was counted only a few times. The rearrangement uses TRBV7-3 and TRBJ1-2; D possibly corresponds to TRBD1 (6 bases). The V end lost 5 bases, the J end lost 1 base, and 23 bases lay between the germline ends. CDR1 and CDR2 (germline): SGHTA, FQGTGA. The CDR3 spans 18 residues. The CDR3 DNA is TGTGCCAGCAGCCCAGGCACGGGGCAGGGGACCTTTAACTATGGCTACACCTTC. This gives the protein CASSPGTGQGTFNYGYTF.

V usage is TRBV30 and J usage is TRBJ1-5; TRBD1 might be the D (5 bases). CDR1 is GTSNPN and CDR2 is SVGIG in the germline V gene (reference sequence). This CDR3 has 14 amino acids. Trimming took 5 bases from V and 4 from J, leaving 15 bases between them. The CDR3 DNA reads as TGTGCCTGGGCCAGGGATTTAGTTAATCAGCCCCAGCATTTT. This sequence encodes CAWARDLVNQPQHF.

This chain links TRBV5-4 with TRBJ2-3; 11 bases line up with TRBD2. The CDR3 runs 17 residues. The J segment lost 6 bases and the V segment lost 2 bases, leaving 11 bases of the junction unmatched. The germline gives CDR1 SGHNT, CDR2 YYREEE (reference sequence). As DNA, the CDR3 is TGTGCCAGCAGCTTTCCGACTAGCGGGAAAGGAGTTGATACGCAGTATTTT. It is translated as CASSFPTSGKGVDTQYF.

As concerns this clone: Other DNA sequences in the same sample also yield this CDR3. V usage is TRBV5-1 and J usage is TRBJ2-3, with unresolved D. The germline V gene has CDR1 SGHRS and CDR2 YFSETQ. The CDR3 is made up of 14 amino acids. V was shortened by 0 bases and J by 1 base, with 6 bases between the two germline ends. CDR3: CASSLGSGTDTQYF. In DNA, the CDR3 is TGCGCCAGCAGCTTGGGTTCTGGCACAGATACGCAGTATTTT.

This clone was seen a few times. The chain joins TRBV4-3 to TRBJ2-2; possible D gene TRBD2, 6 bases. This CDR3 spans 16 amino acids. CDR1 is LGHNA, CDR2 YSLEER, per germline. The ends were cut back, 0 bases at V and 6 bases at J, with 14 bases in the middle. The CDR3, as DNA: TGCGCCAGCAGCCAAGATATAGGGACTGGGCCCGGGGAGCTGTTTTTT. Its protein product is CASSQDIGTGPGELFF.

V is TRBV9 and J is TRBJ2-2; 8 nucleotides agree with TRBD1. The junction had 11 bases not matched to a gene; V was cut back by 6 bases and J by 7 bases. CDR1 and CDR2 from the germline V gene are SGDLS and YYNGEE. The CDR3 covers 15 residues. In DNA form, the CDR3 reads TGTGCCAGCACCTTGGACAGGGATGGCGTCGGGGAGCTGTTTTTT. Its protein product is CASTLDRDGVGELFF.

V gene TRBV6-5 combines with J gene TRBJ1-1, with 11 bases identical to TRBD1. This CDR3 is 15 amino acids long. The germline V gene has CDR1 MNHEY and CDR2 SVGAGI. J lost 5 bases, V lost 10 bases, and 12 bases had no gene match. CDR3 in amino acids: CAMETRTGGRTEAFF. The CDR3 region has the DNA TGTGCCATGGAAACACGGACAGGGGGCCGTACTGAAGCTTTCTTT.

The chain links TRBV18 to TRBJ1-1; 9 nucleotides line up with TRBD1. Germline V gene data show CDR1 as KGHSH and CDR2 as LQKENI. V lost 3 bases, J lost 5 bases, and 7 bases stayed unmatched. The CDR3 is 15 residues long. In DNA form, the CDR3 reads TGTGCCAGCTCACCGACAGGGGGGGTGAGGACTGAAGCTTTCTTT. Amino acids: CASSPTGGVRTEAFF.

The CDR3 spells CASSQALRTGLYSPLHF. Written as DNA, the CDR3 is TGTGCCAGCAGCCAAGCCCTCCGAACAGGCCTGTATTCACCCCTCCACTTT. The V and J genes are TRBV3-1 (or the pseudogene TRBV3-2) and TRBJ1-6; TRBD1 is a possible D gene (5 bases). The germline gives CDR1 LGHDT, CDR2 YNNKEL (reference sequence). Trimming left V 1 base short and J 8 bases short, with 18 bases between. The CDR3 covers 17 residues.

This clone was observed a single time. The CDR3 region is CASNRQGRETQYF. In DNA, the CDR3 is TGTGCCAGCAACCGACAGGGCCGAGAGACCCAGTACTTC. V is TRBV2 and J is TRBJ2-5; 7 nucleotides agree with TRBD1. Germline loops: CDR1 SNHLY, CDR2 FYNNEI. The J segment lost 4 bases and the V segment lost 7 bases, leaving 6 bases of the junction unmatched. The CDR3 is 13 amino acids. Based on the CDR3 plus reference TRBV2 and TRBJ2-5, the full variable domain is EPEVTQTPSHQVTQMGQEVILRCVPISNHLYFYWYRQILGQKVEFLVSFYNNEISEKSEIFDDQFSVERPDGSNFTLKIRSTKLEDSAMYFCASNRQGRETQYFGPGTRLLVL.

In this sample, this clone turned up once. The rearrangement uses TRBV10-3 and TRBJ1-2; 8 bases are shared with TRBD1. The ends lost 2 bases at V and 0 bases at J; junction bases unmatched: 11. The CDR3 length is 18 residues. From germline, CDR1 is ENHRY and CDR2 SYGVKD. CDR3 residues: CAISEPKLGTGTNYGYTF. CDR3 sequence (DNA): TGTGCCATCAGTGAGCCTAAGCTAGGGACAGGAACTAACTATGGCTACACCTTC.